The sample holds a few counts of the clone carrying this TCR beta chain. The data originate from a study of blood T cell repertoires in COVID-19. Study background: The United States, Italy and Spain provided the acute and convalescent COVID-19 samples. T cells, B-cell-depleted T cells, or PBMCs provided the cDNA or gDNA that served as material.

Authors' analysis steps: How many nucleated cells were present was estimated from reference gene primer amplification. Sequencing used immunoSEQ multiplex PCR; TCRdb keeps in-frame clones, though not all of them. V, J and clone size reflect that table, while D and trimming were determined from the DNA. The data show about 250,000 clones, roughly four fifths seen once. The CDR3 runs 15 residues. Germline V gene sequence: CDR1 SGHAT, CDR2 FQNNGV. Deletions cut 0 bases from V and 2 bases from J, with 11 bases between. This chain joins TRBV11-2 and TRBJ2-7; a possible D gene is TRBD2 (6 bases). This clonotype was obtained from a woman in her 70s with acute or convalescent COVID-19. What was sequenced was peripheral blood. CDR3 coding DNA: TGTGCCAGCAGCTTAGAGGGGACTCACGCCTACGAGCAGTACTTC. Protein: CASSLEGTHAYEQYF.